The 2 T cell receptor beta chains below all came from one sample that was sequenced in a study of ipilimumab plus nivolumab after autologous stem cell transplantation. Repertoires were generated with immunoSEQ multiplex PCR, while TCRdb's copy carries only in-frame clones and drops some. The repertoire holds some 45,000 clones, with approximately 91% as singletons. The sequencing here drew on PBMCs, taken in a trial of ipilimumab plus nivolumab as post-transplant consolidation. All receptors come from a male donor with multiple myeloma.

The gene calls are TRBV5-1 and TRBJ1-2, with a weak D call TRBD1 (5 bases). V was cut by 3 bases and J by 2 bases, with 8 bases left in between. Germline CDR1 is SGHRS and CDR2 is YFSETQ. The CDR3 has 13 amino acids. The CDR3 bases are TGCGCCAGCAGCTCCAGGGTAAACTATGGCTACACCTTC. Its protein is CASSSRVNYGYTF.

V usage is TRBV2 and J usage is TRBJ2-1; D assignment may be TRBD1 or TRBD2 (5 bases each). The ends were cut back, 6 bases at V and 2 bases at J, with 8 bases in the middle. The CDR3 extends over 13 amino acids. Germline V lookup: CDR1 SNHLY, CDR2 FYNNEI. The CDR3 sequence is CASRTGPYNEQFF. The DNA of the CDR3 is TGTGCCAGCAGAACGGGGCCCTACAATGAGCAGTTCTTC.